The clone carrying this T cell receptor beta chain showed up just once. The antigen is unknown. The V gene end was trimmed by 1 base and the J gene end by 4 bases; junction bases not matched to a gene: 5. CDR1 LNHDA and CDR2 SQIVND come from the germline V gene (reference sequence). This CDR3 is 15 amino acids long. PCR used 60 Vbeta primers and 13 Jbeta primers. Only in-frame clones appear in the TCRdb table, and some are missing; sequencing was by immunoSEQ multiplex PCR. Of 150,000 or so clones detected, 84% appear once; the ten largest clones hold around 0.41%. This entry is derived from a study of cytomegalovirus exposure and HLA in healthy donors. Findings of the study overall: Later work associated roughly 17,000 TCR beta sequences with HLA alleles at 0.05 false discovery rate.

This receptor was obtained from a boy aged 2-15 years in good health and CMV-seronegative. The sample was PBMCs. The V gene is TRBV19, the J gene TRBJ1-1, with 8 bases matching TRBD1. Here the CDR3 reads CASSIGDRWGTEAFF. For the CDR3, the DNA is TGTGCCAGTAGTATAGGGGACAGGTGGGGCACTGAAGCTTTCTTT.